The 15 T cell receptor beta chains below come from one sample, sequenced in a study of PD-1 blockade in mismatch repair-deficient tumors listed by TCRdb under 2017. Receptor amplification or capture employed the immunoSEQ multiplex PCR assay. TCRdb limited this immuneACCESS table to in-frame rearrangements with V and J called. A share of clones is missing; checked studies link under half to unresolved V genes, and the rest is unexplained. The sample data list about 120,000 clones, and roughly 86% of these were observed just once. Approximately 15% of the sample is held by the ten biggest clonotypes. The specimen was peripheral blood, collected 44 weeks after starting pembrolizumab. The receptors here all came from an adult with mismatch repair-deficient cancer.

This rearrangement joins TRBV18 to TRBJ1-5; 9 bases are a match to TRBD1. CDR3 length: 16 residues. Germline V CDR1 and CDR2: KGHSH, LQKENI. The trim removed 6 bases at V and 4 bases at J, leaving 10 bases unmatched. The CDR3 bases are TGTGCCAGCTCTCCGGGGACAGGGAGGGAAAATCAGCCCCAGCATTTT. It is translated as CASSPGTGRENQPQHF. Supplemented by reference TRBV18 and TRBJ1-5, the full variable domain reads NAGVMQNPRHLVRRRGQEARLRCSPMKGHSHVYWYRQLPEEGLKFMVYLQKENIIDESGMPKERFSAEFPKEGPSILRIQQVVRGDSAAYFCASSPGTGRENQPQHFGDGTRLSIL.

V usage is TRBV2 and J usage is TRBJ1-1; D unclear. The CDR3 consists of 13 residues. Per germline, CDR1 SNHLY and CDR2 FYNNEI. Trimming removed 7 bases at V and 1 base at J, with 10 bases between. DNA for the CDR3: TGTGCCAGCATTATCGACACGAACACTGAAGCTTTCTTT. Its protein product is CASIIDTNTEAFF.

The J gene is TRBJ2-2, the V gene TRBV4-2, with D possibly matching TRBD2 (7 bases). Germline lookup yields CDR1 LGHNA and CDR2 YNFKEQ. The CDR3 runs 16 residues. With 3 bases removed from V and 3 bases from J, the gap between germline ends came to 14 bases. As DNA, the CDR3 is TGTGCCAGCAGCCACCAGGGGCTAGCGGACACCGGGGAGCTGTTTTTT. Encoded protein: CASSHQGLADTGELFF.

CDR3 nucleotide sequence: TGTGCCAGCAGTTACTATGGGCCAGGGAACTACGAGCAGTACTTC. Residues: CASSYYGPGNYEQYF. The chain couples TRBV6-5 to TRBJ2-7; possible D gene TRBD1, 5 bases. V lost 1 base and J lost 3, with 13 bases in between. The CDR3 consists of 15 residues. Germline V gives CDR1 MNHEY, CDR2 SVGAGI.

The CDR3 nucleotides are TGCGCCAGCAGCCAAGTTGGGCTAGCGGGCACCGGGGAGCTGTTTTTT. Its translation: CASSQVGLAGTGELFF. V and J are TRBV4-3 and TRBJ2-2; 8 nucleotides match TRBD2. CDR1 LGHNA and CDR2 YSLEER come from the germline V gene. The CDR3 is 16 amino acids. With 1 base clipped from V and 4 bases from J, the junction kept 5 bases outside the gene matches.

CDR3 sequence reads: CASSLAGTGQPQHF. The CDR3 bases are TGTGCCAGCAGTTTAGCCGGGACGGGTCAGCCCCAGCATTTT. The chain has TRBV28 and TRBJ1-5; the D gene is possibly TRBD1 (5 bases). CDR3 length equals 14 residues. The germline CDR1 and CDR2 sequences are MDHEN and SYDVKM. V shed 2 bases and J shed 6 bases, with 11 bases lying between them.

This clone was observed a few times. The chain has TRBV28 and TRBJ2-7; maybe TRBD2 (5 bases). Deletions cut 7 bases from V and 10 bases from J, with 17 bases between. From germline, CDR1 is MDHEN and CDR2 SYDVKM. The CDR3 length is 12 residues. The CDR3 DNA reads TGTGCCAGCAAATCCGCGGCGGGCCAACAGTACTTC. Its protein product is CASKSAAGQQYF.

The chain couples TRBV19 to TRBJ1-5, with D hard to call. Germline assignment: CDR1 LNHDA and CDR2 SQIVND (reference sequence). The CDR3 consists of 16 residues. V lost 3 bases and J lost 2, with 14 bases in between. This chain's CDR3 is CASSIGVFRGNQPQHF. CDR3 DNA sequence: TGTGCCAGTAGTATTGGGGTCTTTAGAGGCAATCAGCCCCAGCATTTT.

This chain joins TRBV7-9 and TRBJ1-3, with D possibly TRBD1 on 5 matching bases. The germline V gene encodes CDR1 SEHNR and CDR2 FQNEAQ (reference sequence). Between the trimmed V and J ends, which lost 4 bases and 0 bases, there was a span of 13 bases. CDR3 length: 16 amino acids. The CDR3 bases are TGTGCCAGCAGCTCCGGACACCAGATCTCTGGAAACACCATATATTTT. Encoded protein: CASSSGHQISGNTIYF.

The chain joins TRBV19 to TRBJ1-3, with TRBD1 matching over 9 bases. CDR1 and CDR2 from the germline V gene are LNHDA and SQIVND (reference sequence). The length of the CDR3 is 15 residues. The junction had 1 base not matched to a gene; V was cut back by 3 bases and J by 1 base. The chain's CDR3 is CASSIGTGSGNTIYF. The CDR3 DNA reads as TGTGCCAGTAGTATTGGGACAGGGTCTGGAAACACCATATATTTT.

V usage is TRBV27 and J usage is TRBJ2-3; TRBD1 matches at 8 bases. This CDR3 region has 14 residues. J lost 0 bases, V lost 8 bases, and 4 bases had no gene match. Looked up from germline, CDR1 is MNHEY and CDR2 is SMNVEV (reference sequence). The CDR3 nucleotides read TGTGCCAGCGGCAGGGGGCTGAGCACAGATACGCAGTATTTT. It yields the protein CASGRGLSTDTQYF.

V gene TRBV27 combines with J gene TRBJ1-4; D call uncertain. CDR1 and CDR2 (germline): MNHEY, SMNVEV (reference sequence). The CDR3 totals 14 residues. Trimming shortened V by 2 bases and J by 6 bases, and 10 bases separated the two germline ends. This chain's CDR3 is CASSLNPWDEKLFF. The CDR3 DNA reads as TGTGCCAGCAGTTTAAACCCCTGGGATGAAAAACTGTTTTTT.

The CDR3 coding sequence is TGTGCCAGCAGCTTAATGGAGGGGATAAGGGACGAGCAGTACTTC. It encodes CASSLMEGIRDEQYF. The rearrangement uses TRBV7-2 and TRBJ2-7, with D possibly being TRBD2 (6 bases). The CDR3 contains 15 residues. Deletions cut 2 bases from V and 5 bases from J, with 16 bases between. From germline, CDR1 is SGHTA and CDR2 FQGNSA.

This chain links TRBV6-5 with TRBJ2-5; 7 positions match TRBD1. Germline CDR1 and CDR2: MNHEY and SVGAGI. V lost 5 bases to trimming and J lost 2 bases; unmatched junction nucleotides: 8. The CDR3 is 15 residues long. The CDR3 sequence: CASSNPGRGQETQYF. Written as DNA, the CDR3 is TGTGCCAGCAGTAACCCAGGCAGGGGGCAAGAGACCCAGTACTTC.

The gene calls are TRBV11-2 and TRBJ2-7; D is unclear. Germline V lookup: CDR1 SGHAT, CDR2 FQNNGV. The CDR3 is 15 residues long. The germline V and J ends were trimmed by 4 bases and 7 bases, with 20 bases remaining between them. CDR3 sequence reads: CASSSPRALLREQYF. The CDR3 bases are TGTGCCAGCAGCTCCCCCCGGGCCCTGTTGCGGGAGCAGTACTTC.